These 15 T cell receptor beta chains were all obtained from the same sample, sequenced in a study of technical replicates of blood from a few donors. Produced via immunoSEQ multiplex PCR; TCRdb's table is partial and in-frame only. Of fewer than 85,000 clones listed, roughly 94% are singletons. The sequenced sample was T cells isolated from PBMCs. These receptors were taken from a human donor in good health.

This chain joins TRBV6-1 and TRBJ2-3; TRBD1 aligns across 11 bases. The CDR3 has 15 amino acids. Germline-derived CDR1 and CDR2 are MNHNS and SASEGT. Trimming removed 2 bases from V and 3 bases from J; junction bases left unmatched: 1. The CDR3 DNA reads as TGTGCCAGCAGTGAATGGGACAGGGGGACAGATACGCAGTATTTT. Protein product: CASSEWDRGTDTQYF.

The CDR3 protein is CASRPPDQPQHF. The CDR3 coding sequence is TGTGCCAGCAGACCCCCGGATCAGCCCCAGCATTTT. The V gene is TRBV28, the J gene TRBJ1-5; no clear D gene. The CDR3 totals 12 residues. Deletions cut 6 bases from V and 5 bases from J, with 8 bases between. The germline CDR1 and CDR2 sequences are MDHEN and SYDVKM. The full variable domain, with the rest looked up from reference TRBV28 and TRBJ1-5, is DVKVTQSSRYLVKRTGEKVFLECVQDMDHENMFWYRQDPGLGLRLIYFSYDVKMKEKGDIPEGYSVSREKKERFSLILESASTNQTSMYLCASRPPDQPQHFGDGTRLSIL.

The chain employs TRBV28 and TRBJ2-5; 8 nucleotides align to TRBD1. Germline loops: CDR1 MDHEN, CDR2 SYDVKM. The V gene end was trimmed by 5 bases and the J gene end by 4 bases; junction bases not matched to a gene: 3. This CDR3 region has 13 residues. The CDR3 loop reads CASSSDRGETQYF. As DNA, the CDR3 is TGTGCCAGCAGTAGCGACAGGGGAGAGACCCAGTACTTC.

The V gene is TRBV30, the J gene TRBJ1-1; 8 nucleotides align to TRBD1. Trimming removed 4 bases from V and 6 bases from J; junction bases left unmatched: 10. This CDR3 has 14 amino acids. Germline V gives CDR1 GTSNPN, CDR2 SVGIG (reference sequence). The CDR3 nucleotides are TGTGCCTGGATGGGACCGACAGGGGCTCCTGAAGCTTTCTTT. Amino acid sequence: CAWMGPTGAPEAFF.

In nucleotides, the CDR3 is TGTGCCAGCAGTATCCAGGACAGGGGGCTTGAAGCTTTCTTT. It yields the protein CASSIQDRGLEAFF. The J gene is TRBJ1-1, the V gene TRBV7-2; TRBD1 matches at 11 bases. The ends lost 6 bases at V and 7 bases at J; junction bases unmatched: 7. The CDR3 covers 14 residues. CDR1 is SGHTA, CDR2 FQGNSA, per germline.

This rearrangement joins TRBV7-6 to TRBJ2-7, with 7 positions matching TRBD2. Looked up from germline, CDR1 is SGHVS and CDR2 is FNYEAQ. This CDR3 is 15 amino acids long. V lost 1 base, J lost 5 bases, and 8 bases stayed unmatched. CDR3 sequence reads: CASSLGAGASDEQYF. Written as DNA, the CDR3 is TGTGCCAGCAGCTTAGGGGCGGGAGCTTCTGACGAGCAGTACTTC.

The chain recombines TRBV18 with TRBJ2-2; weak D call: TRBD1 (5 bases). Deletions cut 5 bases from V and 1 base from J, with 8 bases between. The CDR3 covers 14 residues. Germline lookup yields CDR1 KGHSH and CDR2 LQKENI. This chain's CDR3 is CASSSQGNTGELFF. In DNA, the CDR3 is TGTGCCAGCTCATCGCAGGGGAACACCGGGGAGCTGTTTTTT.

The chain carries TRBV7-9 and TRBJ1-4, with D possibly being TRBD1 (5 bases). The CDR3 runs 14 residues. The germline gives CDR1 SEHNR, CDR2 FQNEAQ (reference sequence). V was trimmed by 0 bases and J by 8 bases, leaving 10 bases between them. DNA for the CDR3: TGTGCCAGCAGCTTAGCGGGAGGGGACGAAAAACTGTTTTTT. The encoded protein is CASSLAGGDEKLFF.

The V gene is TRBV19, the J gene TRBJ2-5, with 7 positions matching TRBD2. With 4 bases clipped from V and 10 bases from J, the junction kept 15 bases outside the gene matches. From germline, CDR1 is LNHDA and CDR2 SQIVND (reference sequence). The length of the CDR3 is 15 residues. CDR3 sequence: CASSTAEAGPWDQYF. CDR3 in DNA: TGTGCCAGTAGTACCGCCGAAGCGGGACCTTGGGACCAGTACTTC.

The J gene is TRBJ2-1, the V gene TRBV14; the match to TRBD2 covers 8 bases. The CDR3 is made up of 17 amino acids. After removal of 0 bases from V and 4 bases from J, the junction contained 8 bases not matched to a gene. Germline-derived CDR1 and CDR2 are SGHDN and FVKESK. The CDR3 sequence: CASSQDIGGGPYNEQFF. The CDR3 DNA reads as TGTGCCAGCAGCCAAGATATCGGGGGGGGACCTTACAATGAGCAGTTCTTC.

The CDR3 reads CASSLAVPVNTEAFF. CDR3 nucleotides: TGTGCCAGCAGCTTAGCAGTTCCGGTGAACACTGAAGCTTTCTTT. The V and J genes are TRBV7-6 and TRBJ1-1; D remains ambiguous. CDR1 is SGHVS and CDR2 is FNYEAQ in the germline V gene. This CDR3 has 15 amino acids. V was trimmed by 0 bases and J by 0 bases, leaving 8 bases between them.

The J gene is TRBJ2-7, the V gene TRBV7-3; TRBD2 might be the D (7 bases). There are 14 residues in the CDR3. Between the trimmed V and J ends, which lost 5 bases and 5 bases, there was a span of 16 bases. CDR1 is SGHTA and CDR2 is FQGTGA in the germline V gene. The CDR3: CASSVAGGRNEQYF. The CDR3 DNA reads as TGTGCCAGCAGCGTGGCCGGGGGGCGAAACGAGCAGTACTTC.

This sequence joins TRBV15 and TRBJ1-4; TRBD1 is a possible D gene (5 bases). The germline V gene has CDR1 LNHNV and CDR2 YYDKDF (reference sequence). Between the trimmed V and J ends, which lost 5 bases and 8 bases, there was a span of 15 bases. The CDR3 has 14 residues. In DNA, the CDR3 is TGTGCCACCAGCTGGGGGGGAGGAGAGGAAAAACTGTTTTTT. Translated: CATSWGGGEEKLFF.

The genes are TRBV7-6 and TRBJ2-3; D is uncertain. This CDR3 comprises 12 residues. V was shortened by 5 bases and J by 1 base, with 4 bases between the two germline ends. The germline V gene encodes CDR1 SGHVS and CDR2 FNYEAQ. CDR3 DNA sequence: TGTGCCAGCAGCGCGGGCACAGATACGCAGTATTTT. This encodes CASSAGTDTQYF.

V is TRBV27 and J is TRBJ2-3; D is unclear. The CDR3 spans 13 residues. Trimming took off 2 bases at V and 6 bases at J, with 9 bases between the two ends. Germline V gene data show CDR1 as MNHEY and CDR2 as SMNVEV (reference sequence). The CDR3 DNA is TGTGCCAGCAGTTTAGTTGGTGGCGATACGCAGTATTTT. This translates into CASSLVGGDTQYF.